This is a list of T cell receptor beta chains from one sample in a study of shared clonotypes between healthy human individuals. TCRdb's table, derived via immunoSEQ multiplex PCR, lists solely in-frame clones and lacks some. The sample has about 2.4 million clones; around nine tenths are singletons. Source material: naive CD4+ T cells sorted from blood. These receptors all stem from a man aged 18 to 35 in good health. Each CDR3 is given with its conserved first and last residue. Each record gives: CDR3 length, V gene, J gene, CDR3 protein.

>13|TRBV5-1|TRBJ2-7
CASSLVSAGSKYF
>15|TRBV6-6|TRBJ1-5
CASRWAVYSNQPQHF
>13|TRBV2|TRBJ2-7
CASCREGIHEQYF
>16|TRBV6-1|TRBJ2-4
CASSGTDLLAKNIQYF
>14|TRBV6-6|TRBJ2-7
CASRSPGISYEQYF
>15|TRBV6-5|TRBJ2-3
CASSSEDRGWNTQYF
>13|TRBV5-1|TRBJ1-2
CASSLPQGFGYTF
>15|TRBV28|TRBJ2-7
CASSIARTGVDEQYF
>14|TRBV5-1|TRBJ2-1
CASSLTGTYNEQFF
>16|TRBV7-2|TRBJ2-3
CASSWGGRGDGDTQYF
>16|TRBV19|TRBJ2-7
CASSISGGSRVYEQYF
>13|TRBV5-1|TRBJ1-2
CASSLASQAGYTF
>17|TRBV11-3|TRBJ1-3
CASSLDGRRSSGNTIYF
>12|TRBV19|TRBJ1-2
CASSHTPYGYTF
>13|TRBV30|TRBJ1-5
CAWSQSRNQPQHF
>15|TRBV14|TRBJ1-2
CASSPLAGTNYGYTF
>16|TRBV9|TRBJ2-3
CASSPHTLGSGDTQYF
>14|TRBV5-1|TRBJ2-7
CASSLGWTGNEQYF
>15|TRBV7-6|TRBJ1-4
CASSAQGGRDEKLFF
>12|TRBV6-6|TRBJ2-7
CASRTGDYEQYF
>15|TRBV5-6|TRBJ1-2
CASSVYQGNSAGYTF
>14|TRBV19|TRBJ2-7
CASSKTGPNYEQYF
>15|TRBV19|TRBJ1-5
CASGDRGLSNQPQHF
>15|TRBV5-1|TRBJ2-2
CASSLEGTWTGELFF
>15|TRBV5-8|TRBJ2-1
CASSLMGNSYNEQFF
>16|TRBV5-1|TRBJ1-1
CASSLGSSVGNTEAFF
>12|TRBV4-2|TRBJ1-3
CASSQVGYTIYF
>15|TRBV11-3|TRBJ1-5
CASSRGQVGNQPQHF
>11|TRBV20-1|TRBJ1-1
CSANPVTEAFF
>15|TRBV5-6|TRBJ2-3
CASSLGTGNIDTQYF
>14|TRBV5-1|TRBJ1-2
CASSLEAANYGYTF
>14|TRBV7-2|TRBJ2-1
CASSLSRGYNEQFF
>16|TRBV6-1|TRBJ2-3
CASSEVLAGYRDTQYF
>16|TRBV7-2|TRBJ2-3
CASSLISGRFGDTQYF
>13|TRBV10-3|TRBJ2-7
CAISERLAGEQYF
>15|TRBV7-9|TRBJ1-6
CASSPPGHVNSPLHF
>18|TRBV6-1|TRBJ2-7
CASSELGLGQGASYEQYF
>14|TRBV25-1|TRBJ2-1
CASSESAMRDEQFF
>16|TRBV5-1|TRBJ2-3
CASSYLVAGSTDTQYF
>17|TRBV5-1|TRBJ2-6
CASSSSLDRSGANVLTF
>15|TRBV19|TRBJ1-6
CASSIVKGGNSPLHF
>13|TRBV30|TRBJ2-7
CAWSILNPDEQYF
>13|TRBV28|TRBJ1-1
CASSLPWPTEAFF
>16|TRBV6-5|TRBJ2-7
CASSWTSGRAKNEQYF
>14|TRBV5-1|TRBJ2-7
CASSLGGISYEQYF
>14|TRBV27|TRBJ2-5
CASSWDREGETQYF
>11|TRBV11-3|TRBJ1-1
CARWGDTEAFF
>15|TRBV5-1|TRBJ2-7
CASSLDRGPPYEQYF